What follows are 13 T cell receptor beta chains derived from one specimen sequenced in a study of OX40 agonist ivuxolimab in advanced cancers. Using immunoSEQ multiplex PCR, the repertoire was profiled, and TCRdb retains in-frame clones only, with some absent. The sample has around 130,000 clones, about 94% seen once; the top ten hold less than 0.2%. The sample consisted of CD4+ or CD8+ T cells sorted from blood, taken in a trial of the OX40 agonist ivuxolimab. These receptors were taken from an adult with an advanced solid tumor such as melanoma, head and neck, liver or kidney cancer.

The rearrangement links TRBV5-8 to TRBJ1-4, with 9 positions matching TRBD1. CDR1 is SGHTS, CDR2 YDEGEE, per germline. This CDR3 is built from 17 residues. V lost 4 bases to trimming and J lost 3 bases; unmatched junction nucleotides: 10. The CDR3 nucleotides are TGTGCCAGCAGCGCCGGGACAGGGACGCTTGCTAATGAAAAACTGTTTTTT. It yields the protein CASSAGTGTLANEKLFF.

The V and J genes are TRBV5-4 and TRBJ1-3, with D perhaps matching TRBD1 (5 bases). Trimming stripped 0 bases from V and 2 bases from J, with 12 bases between. There are 16 residues in the CDR3. Germline V gives CDR1 SGHNT, CDR2 YYREEE (reference sequence). CDR3 protein: CASSLGSGGTGNTIYF. CDR3 nucleotides: TGTGCCAGCAGCTTGGGATCTGGGGGTACTGGAAACACCATATATTTT.

J is TRBJ2-1 and V is TRBV5-1; D ambiguous. CDR1 SGHRS and CDR2 YFSETQ come from the germline V gene. V was pared by 0 bases and J by 7 bases, with 14 bases between. This CDR3 has 15 amino acids. The CDR3 DNA is TGCGCCAGCAGCTTGGACGGACCTCGAGAGAATGAGCAGTTCTTC. Amino acid sequence: CASSLDGPRENEQFF.

CDR3 region: CASSVEGQLGTQYF. CDR3 bases: TGTGCCAGCAGCGTAGAGGGACAGCTCGGGACCCAGTACTTC. The chain recombines TRBV9 with TRBJ2-5, with TRBD1 matching over 7 bases. V lost 0 bases, J lost 7 bases, and 6 bases stayed unmatched. Per germline, CDR1 SGDLS and CDR2 YYNGEE. The CDR3 has 14 amino acids. The full variable domain, in which reference TRBV9 and TRBJ2-5 provide the parts outside the CDR3, is DSGVTQTPKHLITATGQRVTLRCSPRSGDLSVYWYQQSLDQGLQFLIQYYNGEERAKGNILERFSAQQFPDLHSELNLSSLELGDSALYFCASSVEGQLGTQYFGPGTRLLVL.

Notes on this clone: Its ends do not fully match the called genes, so a read error is possible. The CDR3 DNA reads as TGTGCCAGCACCTTGGGACTTAACTATGGCTACACCTTC. Translated: CASTLGLNYGYTF. The chain joins TRBV5-6 to TRBJ1-2; tentatively, D is TRBD1 (5 bases). The CDR3 is made up of 13 amino acids. Germline values: CDR1 SGHDT, CDR2 YYEEEE.

This clone is a singleton in its sample. The J gene is TRBJ2-7, the V gene TRBV6-1; 8 nucleotides align to TRBD1. Germline-derived CDR1 and CDR2 are MNHNS and SASEGT. The CDR3 contains 14 residues. The J segment lost 4 bases and the V segment lost 3 bases, leaving 5 bases of the junction unmatched. CDR3 protein: CASSDRTGWYEQYF. The CDR3, as DNA: TGTGCCAGCAGTGACAGGACAGGGTGGTACGAGCAGTACTTC.

V and J are TRBV7-9 and TRBJ2-2, with 7 bases lining up with TRBD1. The CDR3 has 15 residues. V lost 0 bases to trimming and J lost 6 bases; unmatched junction nucleotides: 4. Per germline, CDR1 SEHNR and CDR2 FQNEAQ (reference sequence). CDR3 sequence (DNA): TGTGCCAGCAGCTTAGCCCGACAGGGATCCGGGGAGCTGTTTTTT. This gives the protein CASSLARQGSGELFF.

The rearrangement links TRBV5-1 to TRBJ2-7; D not resolved. V lost 4 bases and J lost 3, with 17 bases in between. The germline V gene has CDR1 SGHRS and CDR2 YFSETQ. The CDR3 runs 15 residues. The CDR3 coding sequence is TGCGCCAGCAGCCCCCCGTTTAGCAGCCACTACGAGCAGTACTTC. This encodes CASSPPFSSHYEQYF.

This sequence joins TRBV7-2 and TRBJ2-3, with D tentatively TRBD1 or TRBD2 (5 bases each). CDR1 SGHTA and CDR2 FQGNSA come from the germline V gene. The CDR3 contains 15 residues. Trimming shortened V by 5 bases and J by 1 base, and 13 bases separated the two germline ends. Written as DNA, the CDR3 is TGTGCCAGCAGCCGCGAACGGGGCGGCACAGATACGCAGTATTTT. It is translated as CASSRERGGTDTQYF.

The chain has TRBV11-3 and TRBJ2-1; 7 bases map to TRBD2. CDR1 is SGHNT and CDR2 is YENEEA in the germline V gene. Losses at the gene ends were 0 bases for V and 7 bases for J; bases not matched to a gene: 6. The CDR3 runs 15 residues. CDR3 DNA: TGTGCCAGCAGCTTAGACTCGACTAGCAATAATGAGCAGTTCTTC. Its translation: CASSLDSTSNNEQFF.

The chain uses TRBV19 and TRBJ2-2, with no clear D. CDR3 size: 14 residues. The V end was cut by 4 bases, the J end by 0 bases, with 6 bases between. Germline CDR1 is LNHDA and CDR2 is SQIVND (reference sequence). The chain's CDR3 is CASSTKTNTGELFF. The CDR3 nucleotides read TGTGCCAGTAGTACCAAAACGAACACCGGGGAGCTGTTTTTT. The full variable domain, in which reference TRBV19 and TRBJ2-2 provide the parts outside the CDR3, is DGGITQSPKYLFRKEGQNVTLSCEQNLNHDAMYWYRQDPGQGLRLIYYSQIVNDFQKGDIAEGYSVSREKKESFPLTVTSAQKNPTAFYLCASSTKTNTGELFFGEGSRLTVL.

This clone has a single count. V gene TRBV10-3 combines with J gene TRBJ2-1; the D gene is possibly TRBD1 (6 bases). This CDR3 is 17 amino acids long. The germline V and J ends were trimmed by 10 bases and 2 bases, with 24 bases remaining between them. Germline V CDR1 and CDR2: ENHRY, SYGVKD. CDR3 sequence: CATQLWTEDITYNEQFF. CDR3 bases: TGTGCCACCCAACTATGGACAGAGGATATAACCTACAATGAGCAGTTCTTC.

The J gene is TRBJ2-1, the V gene TRBV5-1, with D unresolved. Germline V lookup: CDR1 SGHRS, CDR2 YFSETQ. CDR3 length: 13 residues. V was pared by 0 bases and J by 7 bases, with 8 bases between. This CDR3 reads CASSLGLLNEQFF. The CDR3 coding sequence is TGCGCCAGCAGCTTGGGGCTCCTAAATGAGCAGTTCTTC.